The 15 T cell receptor beta chains reported below all come from one sample, sequenced in a study of blood T cell repertoires in COVID-19. Profiled with immunoSEQ multiplex PCR; TCRdb holds only in-frame clones, not every one. The sample carries about 74,000 clones, almost 85% recorded once. The sample comprised peripheral blood. These receptors all come from a man aged 70-80 years with acute or convalescent COVID-19.

The chain uses TRBV27 and TRBJ2-1, with D uncertain. CDR3 length equals 14 residues. The germline V gene has CDR1 MNHEY and CDR2 SMNVEV (reference sequence). Trimming removed 4 bases at V and 0 bases at J, with 7 bases between. The CDR3 DNA follows: TGTGCCAGCAGTTGGTCGGTCTCCTACAATGAGCAGTTCTTC. Translating it yields CASSWSVSYNEQFF.

CDR3: CASSPFSGGGQETQYF. The CDR3 coding sequence is TGTGCCAGCTCACCATTCAGCGGCGGGGGGCAAGAGACCCAGTACTTC. This chain connects TRBV18 to TRBJ2-5; TRBD2 matches at 8 bases. Per the germline V gene, CDR1 is KGHSH and CDR2 is LQKENI. Trimming at V came to 2 bases and at J to 2 bases, leaving 7 bases not matched to a gene. The CDR3 contains 16 residues.

The chain combines TRBV2 with TRBJ2-1; tentative D call: TRBD2 (6 bases). The CDR3 length is 16 residues. With 0 bases removed from V and 8 bases from J, the gap between germline ends came to 17 bases. Germline CDR1 is SNHLY and CDR2 is FYNNEI. CDR3 DNA sequence: TGTGCCAGCAGTGAAGCCGCGGGGCTGGGCGGCTATGAGCAGTTCTTC. This codes for CASSEAAGLGGYEQFF.

The rearrangement links TRBV7-2 to TRBJ2-5; D is undetermined. Germline CDR1 and CDR2: SGHTA and FQGNSA. V lost 5 bases to trimming and J lost 7 bases, with 14 bases between them. The CDR3 covers 13 residues. The CDR3 DNA reads TGTGCCAGCAGCCTCAAGGAGAGCTCGACCCAGTACTTC. It translates to CASSLKESSTQYF.

The chain is built from TRBV28 and TRBJ2-3; D may be TRBD2 (6 bases). Germline-derived CDR1 and CDR2 are MDHEN and SYDVKM. The CDR3 loop spans 13 amino acids. V lost 8 bases to trimming and J lost 2 bases, with 11 bases between them. The CDR3 nucleotides are TGTGCCAGCGAGGGCGGGATCACAGATACGCAGTATTTT. Its translation is CASEGGITDTQYF.

The V and J genes are TRBV28 and TRBJ1-5, with a tentative D call TRBD1 (5 bases). The V and J ends lost 5 bases and 4 bases respectively, with 12 bases between them. The CDR3 sequence is 14 residues long. CDR1 MDHEN and CDR2 SYDVKM come from the germline V gene. CDR3 region: CASSPSGSNQPQHF. The CDR3, as DNA: TGTGCCAGCAGTCCGTCAGGGTCAAATCAGCCCCAGCATTTT.

The chain uses TRBV27 and TRBJ2-2; the match to TRBD1 covers 8 bases. The germline CDR1 and CDR2 sequences are MNHEY and SMNVEV (reference sequence). The V and J ends lost 3 bases and 4 bases, in that order; junction bases with no gene match: 7. The CDR3 is made up of 16 amino acids. The DNA for the CDR3 is TGTGCCAGCAGTTTCCGGACAGGGCTCCTCACCGGGGAGCTGTTTTTT. Its protein product is CASSFRTGLLTGELFF.

This clone showed up just once. The chain carries TRBV5-1 and TRBJ2-6; the D is unclear. This CDR3 spans 16 amino acids. Trimming shortened V by 5 bases and J by 2 bases, and 14 bases separated the two germline ends. From germline, CDR1 is SGHRS and CDR2 YFSETQ. The CDR3 region has the DNA TGCGCCAGCAGTATTACTCCGAGCCCTGGGGCCAACGTCCTGACTTTC. Residues: CASSITPSPGANVLTF.

The J gene is TRBJ1-5, the V gene TRBV27, with D possibly TRBD1 on 6 matching bases. Trimming pared 10 bases from V and 2 bases from J, leaving 9 bases between. Germline V CDR1 and CDR2: MNHEY, SMNVEV (reference sequence). The CDR3 consists of 12 residues. CDR3 in amino acids: CATRQGNQPQHF. The CDR3 DNA sequence: TGTGCCACCCGACAGGGCAATCAGCCCCAGCATTTT.

The chain links TRBV5-1 to TRBJ2-1, with TRBD1 matching over 8 bases. Trimming took 0 bases from V and 3 from J; bases not matched to a gene: 5. CDR3 length: 16 residues. Germline CDR1 SGHRS, CDR2 YFSETQ. DNA for the CDR3: TGCGCCAGCAGCTTGGCCGGGACAGGATACTACAATGAGCAGTTCTTC. Its protein is CASSLAGTGYYNEQFF.

The rearrangement joins TRBV18 to TRBJ1-1, with D possibly being TRBD1 (6 bases). The V gene lost 3 bases and the J gene lost 4 bases, with 18 bases spanning the gap. The CDR3 extends over 16 amino acids. Germline values: CDR1 KGHSH, CDR2 LQKENI. Here the CDR3 DNA reads TGTGCCAGCTCACCCCGGGGGGGGGCCGAGAGCACTGAAGCTTTCTTT. Amino acids: CASSPRGGAESTEAFF.

The chain carries TRBV7-8 and TRBJ2-7, with D perhaps TRBD2 (5 bases). Germline CDR1 SGHVS, CDR2 FQNEAQ. This CDR3 is built from 11 residues. Trimming removed 5 bases at V and 6 bases at J, with 8 bases between. CDR3 nucleotides: TGTGCCAGCAGCCCGCTAGCCGAGCAGTACTTC. Its protein product is CASSPLAEQYF.

This clone was found a few times. The chain has TRBV3-1 (or the pseudogene TRBV3-2) and TRBJ1-5; TRBD1 agrees at 11 bases. After removal of 5 bases from V and 7 bases from J, the junction contained 7 bases not matched to a gene. This CDR3 has 15 amino acids. The germline V gene encodes CDR1 LGHDT and CDR2 YNNKEL (reference sequence). The CDR3 sequence is CASSSGQGGGQPQHF. The CDR3 DNA sequence: TGTGCCAGCAGCTCGGGACAGGGGGGAGGACAGCCCCAGCATTTT.

The V gene is TRBV7-9, the J gene TRBJ1-2; TRBD1 is a possible D gene (5 bases). The CDR3 sequence is 15 residues long. The V end was cut by 5 bases, the J end by 4 bases, with 17 bases between. Germline V lookup: CDR1 SEHNR, CDR2 FQNEAQ (reference sequence). For the CDR3, the DNA is TGTGCCAGCAGCCCCATGAGGGGAGGGACCTATGGCTACACCTTC. It encodes CASSPMRGGTYGYTF.

The chain carries TRBV6-2 or TRBV6-3 and TRBJ2-7; 8 bases agree with TRBD2. This CDR3 has 15 residues. Germline V CDR1 and CDR2: MNHEY, SVGEGT. With 0 bases clipped from V and 2 bases from J, the junction kept 3 bases outside the gene matches. The CDR3 DNA sequence: TGTGCCAGCAGTTACTCGAGCGGGAGCCCCTACGAGCAGTACTTC. Its translation: CASSYSSGSPYEQYF.